These 18 T cell receptor beta chains came from one sample sequenced in a study of vaccination and CD4 T cells after COVID-19. The Oncomine TCR Beta short-read assay sequenced DNA from cultured CD4+ T cells. TCRdb ran MiXCR on the PCR reads and lists one entry per CDR3 protein. This sample has more than 11,000 distinct CDR3 sequences, with just under 30% found just once. Their cognate antigens are unknown. Stated treatment: roughly 11-day PBMC culture with coronavirus spike peptide pools or control peptides (ViraFEST assay). The sequences come from CD4+ T cells from blood, cultured in vitro, collected before SARS-CoV-2 vaccination. The receptors were gathered from a human donor who received a COVID-19 vaccine.

J is TRBJ2-1 and V is TRBV10-3; maybe TRBD1 (8 bases). V gave up 5 bases and J gave up 7 bases, with 18 bases separating them. Germline CDR1 is ENHRY and CDR2 is SYGVKD. The CDR3 has 15 amino acids. CDR3 loop: CAISYSDREGNEQFF. For the CDR3, the DNA is TGTGCCATCAGTTACTCGGACAGGGAGGGGAATGAGCAGTTCTTC.

V gene TRBV18 combines with J gene TRBJ1-3; D ambiguous. The length of the CDR3 is 15 residues. Germline-derived CDR1 and CDR2 are KGHSH and LQKENI. The V gene lost 3 bases and the J gene lost 0 bases, with 9 bases spanning the gap. CDR3 in amino acids: CASSPRAHSGNTIYF. For the CDR3, the DNA is TGTGCCAGCTCACCGCGGGCCCACTCTGGAAACACCATATATTTT. Using reference TRBV18 and TRBJ1-3 for the parts outside the CDR3, the full variable domain is NAGVMQNPRHLVRRRGQEARLRCSPMKGHSHVYWYRQLPEEGLKFMVYLQKENIIDESGMPKERFSAEFPKEGPSILRIQQVVRGDSAAYFCASSPRAHSGNTIYFGEGSWLTVV.

V gene TRBV2 combines with J gene TRBJ2-3, with D unresolved. This CDR3 is 13 amino acids long. Germline CDR1 reads SNHLY; CDR2 reads FYNNEI. Trimming took 3 bases from V and 0 from J, leaving 4 bases between them. The CDR3 loop reads CASSEGSTDTQYF. The DNA for the CDR3 is TGTGCCAGCAGTGAGGGCAGCACAGATACGCAGTATTTT.

V usage is TRBV5-4 and J usage is TRBJ2-7; D gene uncertain. Germline lookup yields CDR1 SGHNT and CDR2 YYREEE (reference sequence). The ends were cut back, 4 bases at V and 5 bases at J, with 19 bases in the middle. This CDR3 is built from 15 residues. CDR3 nucleotides: TGTGCCAGCAGCCCACCCCGACCATTCGGGCACGAGCAGTACTTC. It specifies CASSPPRPFGHEQYF.

This clonotype has only a few counts. V is TRBV5-6 and J is TRBJ2-2; 10 bases line up with TRBD1. CDR3 length: 16 amino acids. The germline V gene has CDR1 SGHDT and CDR2 YYEEEE. Unmatched junction bases numbered 8, after V lost 5 bases and J lost 4 bases. The CDR3 nucleotides read TGTGCCAGCAGTCTGACAGGGGGCGCGATCACCGGGGAGCTGTTTTTT. It codes for CASSLTGGAITGELFF.

This clonotype appeared a few times. The chain employs TRBV20-1 and TRBJ2-7; 7 nucleotides align to TRBD2. Germline V gives CDR1 DFQATT, CDR2 SNEGSKA (reference sequence). V shed 5 bases, J shed 2 bases, and the junction held 9 bases outside the gene matches. This CDR3 is 14 amino acids long. DNA for the CDR3: TGCAGTGCTCTCCCAACTAGCGTCCCCTACGAGCAGTACTTC. Amino acid sequence: CSALPTSVPYEQYF.

This clonotype was found a few times. This sequence joins TRBV20-1 and TRBJ2-3, with TRBD2 identical over 7 bases. Trimming at V came to 5 bases and at J to 4 bases, leaving 9 bases not matched to a gene. Germline-derived CDR1 and CDR2 are DFQATT and SNEGSKA (reference sequence). This CDR3 contains 14 residues. In nucleotides, the CDR3 is TGCAGTGCTCAGTGGGAGGGGTATGCAGATACGCAGTATTTT. This translates into CSAQWEGYADTQYF.

The DNA of the CDR3 is TGTGCCAGCAGCCAAGAGGTGAACACTGAAGCTTTCTTT. Protein: CASSQEVNTEAFF. The chain combines TRBV14 with TRBJ1-1; D remains unclear. The CDR3 contains 13 residues. Between the trimmed V and J ends, which lost 0 bases and 0 bases, there was a span of 2 bases. Germline V gene lookup returns CDR1 SGHDN and CDR2 FVKESK.

The chain joins TRBV7-2 to TRBJ2-7; tentative D call: TRBD2 (6 bases). V shed 2 bases and J shed 3 bases, with 8 bases lying between them. Germline CDR1 reads SGHTA; CDR2 reads FQGNSA. The CDR3 covers 13 residues. CDR3 coding DNA: TGTGCCAGCAGCTTATTCGGGGGCTACGAGCAGTACTTC. This gives the protein CASSLFGGYEQYF.

This clonotype has more than one count but fewer than ten. The chain carries TRBV5-4 and TRBJ2-7; tentatively, D is TRBD2 (6 bases). Germline V CDR1 and CDR2: SGHNT, YYREEE (reference sequence). V lost 0 bases and J lost 2, with 12 bases in between. The CDR3 covers 15 residues. CDR3 sequence reads: CASSLASGVTYEQYF. CDR3 sequence (DNA): TGTGCCAGCAGCTTGGCATCGGGGGTTACCTACGAGCAGTACTTC.

This clonotype was seen more than once but under ten times. The rearrangement uses TRBV7-9 and TRBJ1-2; the D is unclear. The CDR3 runs to 14 residues. The germline V and J ends were trimmed by 0 bases and 3 bases, with 8 bases remaining between them. Germline CDR1 SEHNR, CDR2 FQNEAQ (reference sequence). CDR3 sequence (DNA): TGTGCCAGCAGCTTAGCGGGCATTGACTATGGCTACACCTTC. This codes for CASSLAGIDYGYTF. The full variable domain, rest sourced from reference TRBV7-9 and TRBJ1-2, is DTGVSQNPRHKITKRGQNVTFRCDPISEHNRLYWYRQTLGQGPEFLTYFQNEAQLEKSRLLSDRFSAERPKGSFSTLEIQRTEQGDSAMYLCASSLAGIDYGYTFGSGTRLTVV.

V is TRBV25-1 and J is TRBJ1-5; D is unresolved. In germline, CDR1 is MGHDK, CDR2 SYGVNS. This CDR3 is 17 amino acids long. V was cut by 3 bases and J by 0 bases, with 15 bases left in between. The CDR3 DNA sequence: TGTGCCAGCAGTGATGGGGAACGGTCCTATAGCAATCAGCCCCAGCATTTT. Protein sequence: CASSDGERSYSNQPQHF.

This clonotype has only a few counts. This rearrangement joins TRBV25-1 to TRBJ1-2; D remains unclear. V lost 3 bases and J 0 bases, leaving 11 bases between the germline ends. The CDR3 has 15 amino acids. The germline gives CDR1 MGHDK, CDR2 SYGVNS. The chain's CDR3 is CASSDAPTANYGYTF. CDR3 nucleotides: TGTGCCAGCAGTGATGCCCCTACAGCTAACTATGGCTACACCTTC.

The table lists this clonotype with a count of one. This chain connects TRBV5-1 to TRBJ1-1; D uncertain. Germline-derived CDR1 and CDR2 are SGHRS and YFSETQ. V was cut by 1 base and J by 0 bases, with 4 bases left in between. This CDR3 spans 13 amino acids. The CDR3 DNA follows: TGCGCCAGCAGCTTGACATTGAACACTGAAGCTTTCTTT. The encoded protein is CASSLTLNTEAFF.

This chain uses TRBV7-9 with TRBJ2-3; tentatively, D is TRBD2 (5 bases). The CDR3 is 15 residues long. CDR1 is SEHNR, CDR2 FQNEAQ, per germline (reference sequence). Trimming took off 5 bases at V and 4 bases at J, with 16 bases between the two ends. This chain's CDR3 is CASSLSAVRPDTQYF. The CDR3 coding sequence is TGTGCCAGCAGCCTTAGCGCGGTACGCCCAGATACGCAGTATTTT.

The chain employs TRBV5-4 and TRBJ1-2; 8 bases are a match to TRBD1. The length of the CDR3 is 18 residues. The V segment lost 0 bases and the J segment 5 bases; nucleotides outside the gene matches: 15. CDR1 is SGHNT and CDR2 is YYREEE in the germline V gene (reference sequence). The CDR3 DNA reads TGTGCCAGCAGCTTGGTCGTGCACCCTCAGGGGGCGGTGTATGGCTACACCTTC. Translation gives CASSLVVHPQGAVYGYTF.

The J gene is TRBJ1-3, the V gene TRBV6-1; D not certain. This CDR3 contains 14 residues. Trimming cost V 6 bases and J 0 bases, with 9 bases left between them. Germline CDR1 reads MNHNS; CDR2 reads SASEGT. The CDR3 loop reads CASSPWDSGNTIYF. The CDR3 region has the DNA TGTGCCAGCAGCCCATGGGACTCTGGAAACACCATATATTTT.

The CDR3 sequence: CASTLGLTQGELFF. CDR3 nucleotide sequence: TGTGCCAGCACCCTAGGACTTACTCAGGGGGAGCTGTTTTTT. V is TRBV7-3 and J is TRBJ2-2; D might be TRBD2 (5 bases). Trimming stripped 7 bases from V and 8 bases from J, with 17 bases between. The germline V gene has CDR1 SGHTA and CDR2 FQGTGA. CDR3 length: 14 residues. Full variable domain (missing parts from reference TRBV7-3 and TRBJ2-2): GAGVSQTPSNKVTEKGKYVELRCDPISGHTALYWYRQSLGQGPEFLIYFQGTGAADDSGLPNDRFFAVRPEGSVSTLKIQRTERGDSAVYLCASTLGLTQGELFFGEGSRLTVL.